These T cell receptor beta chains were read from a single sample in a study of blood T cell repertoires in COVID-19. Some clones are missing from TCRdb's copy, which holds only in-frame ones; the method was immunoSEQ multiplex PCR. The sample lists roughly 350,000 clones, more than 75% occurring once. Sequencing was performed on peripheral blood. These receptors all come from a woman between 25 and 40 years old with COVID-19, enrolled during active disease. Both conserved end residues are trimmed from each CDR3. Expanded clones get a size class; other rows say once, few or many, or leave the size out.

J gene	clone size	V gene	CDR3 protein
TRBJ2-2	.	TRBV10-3	ARQGDTGELF
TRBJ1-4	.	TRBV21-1	ASRAVGTPEKLF
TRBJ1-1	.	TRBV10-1	ASRRLTGSGAEAF
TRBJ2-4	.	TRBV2	ASSEEVTTKNIQY
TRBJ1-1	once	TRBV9	ASSVGGGVGNTEAF
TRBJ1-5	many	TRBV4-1	ASSQVTGSNQPQH
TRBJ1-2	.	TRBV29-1	SVDSTGGDYGYT
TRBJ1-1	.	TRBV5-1	ASSLAQGRGNTEAF
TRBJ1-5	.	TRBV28	ASSFLSGFQPQH
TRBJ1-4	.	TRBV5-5	ASSLRGEKLF
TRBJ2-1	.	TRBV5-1	ASSLGDGGDEQF
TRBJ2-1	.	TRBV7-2	ASSSSNLNEQF
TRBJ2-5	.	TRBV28	ASSQQGAVGYETQY
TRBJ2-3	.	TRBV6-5	ASSYGLPTDTQY
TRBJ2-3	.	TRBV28	ASSLTWGQGAGDTQY
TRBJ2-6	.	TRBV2	ASSRPPTASGANVLT
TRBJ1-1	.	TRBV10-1	ASSRGGTEAF
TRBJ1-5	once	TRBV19	ASSSRVNQPQH
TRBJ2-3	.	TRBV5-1	ASSSLAGLASSTDTQY
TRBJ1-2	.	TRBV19	ASSYQFANYGYT
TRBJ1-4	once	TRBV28	ASSQGGLNEKLF
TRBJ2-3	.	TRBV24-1	ATGRLAGSTDTQY
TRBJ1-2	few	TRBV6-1	ASSELPVYGYT
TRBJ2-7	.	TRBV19	ASSMATSGLYEQY
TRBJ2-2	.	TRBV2	ASRRAGGPTGELF
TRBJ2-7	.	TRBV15	ATSRPDPGQRYEQY
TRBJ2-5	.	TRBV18	ASSPPAGETQY
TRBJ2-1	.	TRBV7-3	ASSLHGRDNEQF
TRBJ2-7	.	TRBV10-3	AISESTRGTRLYEQY